One sample yielded the 2 T cell receptor beta chains listed below, sequenced in a study of control samples from healthy donors and cancer patients. This table comes from immunoSEQ multiplex PCR, and its TCRdb copy is limited to in-frame clones, with some not included. The sample includes under 150,000 clones, around 87% seen only once; the top ten take approximately 2.9%. The source material was blood. These receptors originate from a man in his sixties in good health.

The J gene is TRBJ1-1, the V gene TRBV28, with a weak D call TRBD1 (5 bases). The CDR3 is 13 residues long. Germline V gene sequence: CDR1 MDHEN, CDR2 SYDVKM. V gave up 7 bases and J gave up 6 bases, with 15 bases separating them. The chain's CDR3 is CASTQGFWAEAFF. Written as DNA, the CDR3 is TGTGCCAGCACCCAGGGTTTCTGGGCTGAAGCTTTCTTT.

Only a few counts were recorded for this clone. This rearrangement joins TRBV6-5 to TRBJ2-3; either TRBD1 or TRBD2 may fit D (5 bases each). The V and J ends lost 6 bases and 2 bases respectively, with 12 bases between them. Germline V gene data show CDR1 as MNHEY and CDR2 as SVGAGI. This CDR3 has 14 residues. The CDR3 is CASRRDRTTDTQYF. CDR3 DNA sequence: TGTGCCAGCAGGAGGGACCGAACCACAGATACGCAGTATTTT.